The text below deals with one TCR beta chain. This record comes from a study of cytomegalovirus exposure and HLA in healthy donors. It was with 60 Vbeta and 13 Jbeta primers that the PCR ran. Produced via immunoSEQ multiplex PCR; TCRdb's table is partial and in-frame only. The repertoire consists of 90,000 to 120,000 clones, with roughly 78% occurring once and the leading ten covering approximately 1.5%. Germline V gene lookup returns CDR1 SQVTM and CDR2 ANQGSEA. With 8 bases removed from V and 5 bases from J, the gap between germline ends came to 12 bases. This CDR3 contains 12 residues. The clonotype was recovered from a middle-aged woman in good health and CMV-seronegative. Sequencing was carried out using PBMCs. The genes are TRBV29-1 and TRBJ2-2; possible D gene TRBD2, 5 bases. In DNA, the CDR3 is TGCAGCAGCGGCACGTCTACCGGGGAGCTGTTTTTT. Translating gives CSSGTSTGELFF.